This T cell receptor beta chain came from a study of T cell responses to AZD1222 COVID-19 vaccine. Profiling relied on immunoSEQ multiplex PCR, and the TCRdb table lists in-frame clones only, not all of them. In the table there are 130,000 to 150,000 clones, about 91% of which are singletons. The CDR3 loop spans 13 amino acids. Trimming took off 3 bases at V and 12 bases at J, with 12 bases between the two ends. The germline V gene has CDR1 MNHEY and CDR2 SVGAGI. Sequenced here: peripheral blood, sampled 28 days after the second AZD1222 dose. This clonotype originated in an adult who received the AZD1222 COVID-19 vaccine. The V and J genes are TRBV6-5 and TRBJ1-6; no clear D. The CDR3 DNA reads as TGTGCCAGCAGTTATGGTCTGTTTTTACCCCTCCACTTT. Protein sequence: CASSYGLFLPLHF.